This paragraph reports one T cell receptor beta chain. The target antigen is unknown. These data are taken from a study of resident and recirculating memory T cells in vitiligo. Points from the study as a whole: Different lesions suggested infiltration by different T cell clones.

The data were produced by immunoSEQ multiplex PCR, yet TCRdb's version contains in-frame clones alone and is incomplete. This table has tens of thousands of clones, roughly nine tenths appearing once. No change in lesions over the prior 6 months defined stable disease. Stable patients also lacked confetti depigmentation, a sign of active vitiligo. CDR3 length: 15 amino acids. From germline, CDR1 is SEHNR and CDR2 FQNEAQ (reference sequence). The V end was cut by 1 base, the J end by 0 bases, with 9 bases between. The sample was blood. The gene calls are TRBV7-9 and TRBJ1-1; D remains unclear. This TCR came from a male donor with vitiligo. The DNA of the CDR3 is TGTGCCAGCAGCTTAGTGGCGGGGATGAACACTGAAGCTTTCTTT. Amino acid sequence: CASSLVAGMNTEAFF.